A single T cell receptor (beta chain) is shown here with its context. The ends were cut back, 5 bases at V and 13 bases at J, with 11 bases in the middle. The CDR3 totals 11 residues. Germline V gene data show CDR1 as LNHDA and CDR2 as SQIVND (reference sequence). The sample is drawn from a study of blood T cell repertoires in COVID-19. Sequencing was performed with immunoSEQ multiplex PCR; in TCRdb, only in-frame clones are kept and a portion is missing. The data hold roughly 50,000 clones, with 80% to 90% observed a single time. The chain carries TRBV19 and TRBJ2-2; D possibly corresponds to TRBD1 (5 bases). The source of this sequence is a man older than 75 with acute or convalescent COVID-19. The sample comprised peripheral blood. The CDR3 loop reads CASSPDRGLFF. The CDR3 DNA sequence: TGTGCCAGTAGTCCGGATAGGGGGCTGTTTTTT.